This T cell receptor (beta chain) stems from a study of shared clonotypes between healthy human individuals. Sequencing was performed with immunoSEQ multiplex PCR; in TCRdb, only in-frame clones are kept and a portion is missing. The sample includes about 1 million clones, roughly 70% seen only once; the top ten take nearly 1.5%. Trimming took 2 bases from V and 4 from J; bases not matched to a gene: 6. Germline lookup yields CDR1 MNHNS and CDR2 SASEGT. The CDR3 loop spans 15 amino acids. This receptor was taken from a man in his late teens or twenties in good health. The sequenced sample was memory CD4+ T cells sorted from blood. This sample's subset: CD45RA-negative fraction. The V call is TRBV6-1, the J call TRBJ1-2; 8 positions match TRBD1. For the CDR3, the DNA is TGTGCCAGCAGTGAATGGCAGGGGGCTGTCTATGGCTACACCTTC. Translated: CASSEWQGAVYGYTF.